The next 3 T cell receptor beta chains were all read from a single sample in a study of T cell responses to AZD1222 COVID-19 vaccine. Here immunoSEQ multiplex PCR was the method, and the copy in TCRdb shows in-frame clones only, minus some. The data show under 150,000 clones, 92% seen once. This sample comprised peripheral blood, obtained 28 days after the second AZD1222 dose. These TCRs come from an adult who received the AZD1222 COVID-19 vaccine.

The chain uses TRBV19 and TRBJ1-2; no definite D call. Looked up from germline, CDR1 is LNHDA and CDR2 is SQIVND (reference sequence). The CDR3 contains 16 residues. Trimming pared 0 bases from V and 8 bases from J, leaving 19 bases between. The CDR3 sequence is CASSIDPSRPLGGYTF. CDR3 nucleotide sequence: TGTGCCAGTAGTATAGATCCGAGCAGACCCCTGGGGGGCTACACCTTC.

J is TRBJ2-3 and V is TRBV4-1; tentatively, D is TRBD2 (6 bases). Trimming took off 4 bases at V and 6 bases at J, with 20 bases between the two ends. Germline CDR1 MGHRA, CDR2 YSYEKL. This CDR3 contains 16 residues. This CDR3 reads CASSLSPPPGADTQYF. The CDR3 bases are TGCGCCAGCAGCCTGTCCCCCCCTCCGGGAGCGGATACGCAGTATTTT.

The chain carries TRBV3-1 (or the pseudogene TRBV3-2) and TRBJ2-7; the D gene could be TRBD1 or TRBD2 (5 bases each). V was pared by 2 bases and J by 4 bases, with 15 bases between. This CDR3 region has 15 residues. Germline V gene data show CDR1 as LGHDT and CDR2 as YNNKEL (reference sequence). Here the CDR3 reads CASSQNPGPEYEQYF. In nucleotides, the CDR3 is TGTGCCAGCAGCCAAAACCCGGGACCGGAGTACGAGCAGTACTTC.